Only a few counts were recorded for the clone carrying this T cell receptor beta chain. Its antigen is not identified. PCR was performed using 60 Vbeta and 13 Jbeta primers. The table came from immunoSEQ multiplex PCR; TCRdb's copy has only in-frame clones and leaves some out. This table has some 120,000 clones, approximately 70% appearing once. These data come from a study of cytomegalovirus exposure and HLA in healthy donors. Looking at the study overall: HLA-typed donors were the source of roughly 80 million unique TCRs held in an early data release. Genetic ancestry analysis placed around 76% of the 300 to 500 donors that were genotyped in the Caucasian-associated cluster.

The donors were healthy bone marrow donors. Findings of the study overall: Segments of the TCR beta V type were, in most cases, productive about 87% or about 30% of the time in an earlier analysis.

Germline-derived CDR1 and CDR2 are MGHRA and YSYEKL. Trimming cost V 8 bases and J 0 bases, with 12 bases left between them. The CDR3 sequence is 14 residues long. The gene calls are TRBV4-1 and TRBJ2-3; D gene uncertain. The clonotype was recovered from a man aged 25-45 years in good health and CMV-seropositive. Sample: PBMCs. Here the CDR3 reads CASQSTPSTDTQYF. The CDR3 DNA follows: TGCGCCAGCCAGTCGACTCCTAGCACAGATACGCAGTATTTT.